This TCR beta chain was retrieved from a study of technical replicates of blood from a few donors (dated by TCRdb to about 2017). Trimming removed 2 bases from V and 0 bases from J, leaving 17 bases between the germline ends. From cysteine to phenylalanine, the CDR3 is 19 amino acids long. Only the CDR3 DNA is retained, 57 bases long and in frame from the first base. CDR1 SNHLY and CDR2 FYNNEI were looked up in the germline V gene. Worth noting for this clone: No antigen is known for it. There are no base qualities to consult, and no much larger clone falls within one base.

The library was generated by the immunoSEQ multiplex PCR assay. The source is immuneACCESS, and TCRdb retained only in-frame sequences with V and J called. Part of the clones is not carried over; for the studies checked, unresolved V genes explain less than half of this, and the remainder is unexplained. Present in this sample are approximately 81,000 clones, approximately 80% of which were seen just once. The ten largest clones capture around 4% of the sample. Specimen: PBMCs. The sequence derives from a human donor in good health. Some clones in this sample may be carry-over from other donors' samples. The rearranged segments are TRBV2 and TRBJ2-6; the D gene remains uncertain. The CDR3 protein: CASSELLGQELSGANVLTF. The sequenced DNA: TGTGCCAGCAGTGAACTTTTGGGCCAGGAACTCTCTGGGGCCAACGTCCTGACTTTC.